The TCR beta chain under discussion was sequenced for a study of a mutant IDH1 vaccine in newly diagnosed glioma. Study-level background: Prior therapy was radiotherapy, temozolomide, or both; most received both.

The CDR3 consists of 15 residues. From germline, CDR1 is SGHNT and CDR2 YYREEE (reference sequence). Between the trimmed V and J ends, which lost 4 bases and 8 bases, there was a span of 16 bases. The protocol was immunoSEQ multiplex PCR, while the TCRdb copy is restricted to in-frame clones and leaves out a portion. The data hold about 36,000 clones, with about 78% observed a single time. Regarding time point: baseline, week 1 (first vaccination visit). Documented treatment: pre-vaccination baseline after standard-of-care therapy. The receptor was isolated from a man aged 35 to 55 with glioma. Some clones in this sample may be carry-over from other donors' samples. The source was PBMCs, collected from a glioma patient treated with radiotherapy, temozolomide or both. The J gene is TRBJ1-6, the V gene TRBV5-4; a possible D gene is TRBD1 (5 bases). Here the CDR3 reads CASSPGGDRDSPLHF. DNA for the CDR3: TGTGCCAGCAGCCCGGGAGGGGATAGGGATTCACCCCTCCACTTT.